This T cell receptor beta chain was recorded in a study of regulatory T cells in long-lasting Graves disease. CDR1 is MGHDK, CDR2 SYGVNS, per germline. This CDR3 spans 10 amino acids. Trimming left V 7 bases short and J 4 bases short, with 3 bases between. CDR3-region Arm-PCR and iRepertoire HTBI primers produced the TCR beta libraries. As handled by the study authors: Gene usage covered 62 TRBV and 14 TRBJ segments. MiXCR was run by TCRdb on the multiplex PCR reads, yielding one entry per CDR3 protein. The V and J calls here are based on TCRdb, not the publication. The sample lists about 430,000 distinct CDR3 sequences; approximately 15% were seen once. Time point defined: newly diagnosed GD, antithyroid drugs for less than 3 months. The TCR library was prepared using RNA isolated from PBMCs. As a group, patients came from one endocrinology department in Xi'an, China. This sample was also put to use in a study of T cells in Graves' hyperthyroidism and ophthalmopathy.

The chain has TRBV25-1 and TRBJ2-3; D unresolved. This receptor was obtained from a woman between 40 and 55 years old with Graves disease. Sequenced here: peripheral blood mononuclear cells (PBMCs), sampled at new diagnosis, from a patient treated with antithyroid drugs. The CDR3 DNA sequence: TGTGCCAGCATGTCAGATACGCAGTATTTT. Its translation: CASMSDTQYF.